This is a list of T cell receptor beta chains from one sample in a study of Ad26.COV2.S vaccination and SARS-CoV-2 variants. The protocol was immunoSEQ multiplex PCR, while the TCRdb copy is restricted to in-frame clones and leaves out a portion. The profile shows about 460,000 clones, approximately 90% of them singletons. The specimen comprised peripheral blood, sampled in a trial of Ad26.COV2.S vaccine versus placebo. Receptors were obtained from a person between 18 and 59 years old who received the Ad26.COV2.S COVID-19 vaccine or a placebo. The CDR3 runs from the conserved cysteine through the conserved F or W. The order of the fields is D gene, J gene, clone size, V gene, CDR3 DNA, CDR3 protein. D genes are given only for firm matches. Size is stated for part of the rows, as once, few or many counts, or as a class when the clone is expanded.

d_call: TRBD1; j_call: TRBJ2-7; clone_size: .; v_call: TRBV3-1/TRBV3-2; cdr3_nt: TGTGCCAGCAGCCAAGATGAAACAGGGGGTTGGGACGAGCAGTACTTC; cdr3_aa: CASSQDETGGWDEQYF
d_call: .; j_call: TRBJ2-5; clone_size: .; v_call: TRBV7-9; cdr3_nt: TGTGCAACCAGCAACCACCTGGAGACCCAGTACTTC; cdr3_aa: CATSNHLETQYF
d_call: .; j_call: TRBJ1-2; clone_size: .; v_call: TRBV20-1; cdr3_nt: TGCAGTGCTAGTTTGGGGTCCGGTGGTTTCACCTTC; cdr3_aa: CSASLGSGGFTF
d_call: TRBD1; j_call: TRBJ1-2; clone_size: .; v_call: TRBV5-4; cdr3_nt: TGTGCCAGCAGCCGGACAGGGAACTATGGCTACACCTTC; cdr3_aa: CASSRTGNYGYTF
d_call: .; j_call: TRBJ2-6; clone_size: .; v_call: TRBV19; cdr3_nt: TGTGCCAGTAGTAGGGCAGGGTTTTCTTTGGGGCACTCTGGGGCCAACGTCCTGACTTTC; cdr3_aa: CASSRAGFSLGHSGANVLTF
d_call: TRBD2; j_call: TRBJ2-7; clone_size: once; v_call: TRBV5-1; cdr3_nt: TGCGCCAGCAGCCAAAGAAAGTTGACTAGCGCCCACGAGCAGTACTTC; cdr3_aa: CASSQRKLTSAHEQYF
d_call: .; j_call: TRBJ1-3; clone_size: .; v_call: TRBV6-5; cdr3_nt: TGTGCCAGCAGTTACTCGGGGGGGCTCGGAAACACCATATATTTT; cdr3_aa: CASSYSGGLGNTIYF
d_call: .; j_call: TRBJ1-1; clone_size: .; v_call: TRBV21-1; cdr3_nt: TGTGCCAGCCCCTCTTTAAGTTCCATGAACACTGAAGCTTTCTTT; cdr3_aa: CASPSLSSMNTEAFF
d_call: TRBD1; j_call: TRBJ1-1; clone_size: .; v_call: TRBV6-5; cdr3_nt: TGTGCCAGCAGTTACTCCTCACAGGGGATGAACACTGAAGCTTTCTTT; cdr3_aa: CASSYSSQGMNTEAFF
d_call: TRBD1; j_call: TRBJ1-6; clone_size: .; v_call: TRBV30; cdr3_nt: TGTGCCTGGAGTGCGAGGGACAGGGGGAATTCACCCCTCCACTTT; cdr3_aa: CAWSARDRGNSPLHF
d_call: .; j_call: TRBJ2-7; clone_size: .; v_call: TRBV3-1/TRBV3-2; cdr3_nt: TGTGCCAGCAGCTCAAGAGGCTGGTCCTACGAGCAGTACTTC; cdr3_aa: CASSSRGWSYEQYF
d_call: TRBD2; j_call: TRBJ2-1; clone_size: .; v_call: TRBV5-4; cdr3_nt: TGTGCCAGCAGCCAAAAGCGGGGGGCCCACAATGAGCAGTTCTTC; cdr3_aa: CASSQKRGAHNEQFF
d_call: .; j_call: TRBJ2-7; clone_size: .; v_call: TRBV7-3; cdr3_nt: TGTGCCAGCAGCAGGACCAGCGGGTCCGAGCAGTACTTC; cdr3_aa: CASSRTSGSEQYF
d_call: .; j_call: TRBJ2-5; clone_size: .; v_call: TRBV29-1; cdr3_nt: TGCAGCGTTGGCCAAGAGACCCAGTACTTC; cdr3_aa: CSVGQETQYF
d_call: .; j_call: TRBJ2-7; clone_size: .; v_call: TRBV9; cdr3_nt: TGTGCCAGCAGCACTCTGCCCGCGGCCTCTGGGGAGCAGTACTTC; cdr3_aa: CASSTLPAASGEQYF
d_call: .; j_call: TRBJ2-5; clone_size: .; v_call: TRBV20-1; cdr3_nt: TGCAGTGCTAGGCCCCAAGAGACCCAGTACTTC; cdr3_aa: CSARPQETQYF
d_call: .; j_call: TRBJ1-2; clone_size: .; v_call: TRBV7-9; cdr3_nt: TGTGCCAGCAGCTTAGAAGGACCGGGAGGTGGTGGCTACACCTTC; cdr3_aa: CASSLEGPGGGGYTF
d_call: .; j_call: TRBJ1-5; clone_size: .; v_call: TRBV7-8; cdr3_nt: TGTGCCAGCAGCCTAGACAGGTTTCAGGGCAATCAGCCCCAGCATTTT; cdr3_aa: CASSLDRFQGNQPQHF
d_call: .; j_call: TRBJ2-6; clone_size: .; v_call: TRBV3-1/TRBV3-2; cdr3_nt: TGTGCCAGCAGCCGAAGCAGCGTCCTGACTTTC; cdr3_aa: CASSRSSVLTF
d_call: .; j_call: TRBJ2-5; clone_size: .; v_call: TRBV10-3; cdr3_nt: TGTGCCATCAGTGTCTTGCTAGCAGAGGAGACCCAGTACTTC; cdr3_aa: CAISVLLAEETQYF
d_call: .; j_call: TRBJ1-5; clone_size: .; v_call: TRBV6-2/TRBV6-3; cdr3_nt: TGTGCCAGCAGTTACGCCCTCTCCCGGATTGGGCCCCAGCATTTT; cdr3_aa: CASSYALSRIGPQHF
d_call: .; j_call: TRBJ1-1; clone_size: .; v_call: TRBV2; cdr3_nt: TGTGCCAGCAGTGTGGGGGGGCGTCGGACTGAAGCTTTCTTT; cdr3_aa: CASSVGGRRTEAFF
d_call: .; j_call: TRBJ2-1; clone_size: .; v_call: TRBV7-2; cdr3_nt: TGTGCCAGCAGCTTAGTGTGGGGTTTCAATGAGCAGTTCTTC; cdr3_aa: CASSLVWGFNEQFF
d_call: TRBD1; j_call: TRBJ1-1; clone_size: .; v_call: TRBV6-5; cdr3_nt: TGTGCCACCCGACAGGGGGCAATGAACACTGAAGCTTTCTTT; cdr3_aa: CATRQGAMNTEAFF
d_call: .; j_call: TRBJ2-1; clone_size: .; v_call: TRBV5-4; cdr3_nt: TGTGCCAGCAGCCCGTCGGGGCGTGAGCAGTTCTTC; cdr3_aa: CASSPSGREQFF
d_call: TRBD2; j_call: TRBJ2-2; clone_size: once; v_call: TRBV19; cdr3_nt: TGTGCCAGTGTTGGGACTAGCGAGAACACCGGGGAGCTGTTTTTT; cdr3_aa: CASVGTSENTGELFF
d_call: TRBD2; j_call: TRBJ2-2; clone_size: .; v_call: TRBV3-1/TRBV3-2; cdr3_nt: TGTGCCAGCCAGGGACTAGCGCTGAACACCGGGGAGCTGTTTTTT; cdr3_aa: CASQGLALNTGELFF
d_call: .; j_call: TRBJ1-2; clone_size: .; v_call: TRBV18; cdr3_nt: TGTGCCAGCTCACCTCGGACGGATAACTATGGCTACACCTTC; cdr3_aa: CASSPRTDNYGYTF
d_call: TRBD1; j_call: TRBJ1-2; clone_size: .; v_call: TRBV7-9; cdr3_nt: TGTGCCAGCAGCTTCCCCCACCAGGGGGCTAGCGGCTACACCTTC; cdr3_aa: CASSFPHQGASGYTF